These T cell receptor beta chains were read from a single sample in a study of blood T cell repertoires in COVID-19. Profiled with immunoSEQ multiplex PCR; TCRdb holds only in-frame clones, not every one. This sample has some 310,000 clones, with 90% found just once. Material for sequencing was peripheral blood. Receptors originate from a woman aged 25 to 39 with COVID-19, enrolled during active disease. Each CDR3 is given with its conserved first and last residue. Each record gives: D gene, V gene, clone size, CDR3 protein. A D gene is named only where the DNA matches it firmly. Not every row has a clone size; where given, it reads once, few, many or a size class.

d_call: TRBD2
v_call: TRBV6-2/TRBV6-3
clone_size: once
cdr3_aa: CASSYSSGRRNEQFF

d_call: -
v_call: TRBV7-9
clone_size: once
cdr3_aa: CASSHQPGGAFF

d_call: TRBD1
v_call: TRBV4-1
clone_size: -
cdr3_aa: CASSPGQGEENTEAFF

d_call: -
v_call: TRBV7-9
clone_size: -
cdr3_aa: CASSFMGGQDSPLHF

d_call: -
v_call: TRBV7-8
clone_size: -
cdr3_aa: CASSLWGTSGGQETQYF

d_call: TRBD2
v_call: TRBV5-1
clone_size: -
cdr3_aa: CASSLVASSGSTYNEQFF

d_call: TRBD1
v_call: TRBV5-8
clone_size: -
cdr3_aa: CASSSGQGAGSEQYF

d_call: TRBD1
v_call: TRBV5-1
clone_size: once
cdr3_aa: CASSLGGGFYTEAFF

d_call: -
v_call: TRBV27
clone_size: -
cdr3_aa: CASSLFGEEKLFF

d_call: TRBD2
v_call: TRBV11-1
clone_size: -
cdr3_aa: CASSLVPAGGLDTQYF

d_call: TRBD2
v_call: TRBV6-5
clone_size: -
cdr3_aa: CASAGLAVYNEQFF

d_call: -
v_call: TRBV18
clone_size: -
cdr3_aa: CASSPPQRPSGNTIYF

d_call: -
v_call: TRBV5-4
clone_size: -
cdr3_aa: CASSATSVTGELFF

d_call: -
v_call: TRBV2
clone_size: -
cdr3_aa: CASSETSQGAFQETQYF

d_call: TRBD2
v_call: TRBV28
clone_size: -
cdr3_aa: CASSFGLAGNTGELFF

d_call: TRBD2
v_call: TRBV7-2
clone_size: -
cdr3_aa: CASSLGGLADNEQFF

d_call: TRBD2
v_call: TRBV5-1
clone_size: -
cdr3_aa: CASSLAASGGEQFF

d_call: -
v_call: TRBV29-1
clone_size: -
cdr3_aa: CSVGRDSGNTIYF

d_call: -
v_call: TRBV19
clone_size: -
cdr3_aa: CASSIAGSGETQYF

d_call: TRBD2
v_call: TRBV5-1
clone_size: -
cdr3_aa: CASSLLAGGPQETQYF

d_call: TRBD1
v_call: TRBV18
clone_size: -
cdr3_aa: CASSPEQGHEQYF

d_call: TRBD1
v_call: TRBV7-9
clone_size: -
cdr3_aa: CASTLGQGGMNTEAFF

d_call: TRBD1
v_call: TRBV18
clone_size: -
cdr3_aa: CASSRDRETEAFF

d_call: TRBD2
v_call: TRBV3-1/TRBV3-2
clone_size: -
cdr3_aa: CASSPQLGLAGEQYF

d_call: TRBD1
v_call: TRBV30
clone_size: -
cdr3_aa: CAWSTTGVDGYTF

d_call: TRBD1
v_call: TRBV6-6
clone_size: -
cdr3_aa: CATGTGGLSGNTIYF

d_call: -
v_call: TRBV12-3/TRBV12-4
clone_size: -
cdr3_aa: CASSLGPDQPQHF

d_call: -
v_call: TRBV27
clone_size: -
cdr3_aa: CASSSERTGELFF

d_call: TRBD1
v_call: TRBV7-2
clone_size: -
cdr3_aa: CASSQRQGVAFF

d_call: -
v_call: TRBV4-1
clone_size: once
cdr3_aa: CASSPRQNSNQPQHF

d_call: -
v_call: TRBV30
clone_size: many
cdr3_aa: CAWSVLGVSGNTIYF

d_call: -
v_call: TRBV2
clone_size: -
cdr3_aa: CASSVKGDEGYEQYF

d_call: -
v_call: TRBV19
clone_size: many
cdr3_aa: CASSIGDLSGNTIYF

d_call: TRBD1
v_call: TRBV25-1
clone_size: -
cdr3_aa: CASSEGTGREKLFF

d_call: -
v_call: TRBV6-2/TRBV6-3
clone_size: -
cdr3_aa: CASSNQGFTEAFF

d_call: -
v_call: TRBV30
clone_size: -
cdr3_aa: CAWSGVRRTGELFF

d_call: TRBD2
v_call: TRBV30
clone_size: -
cdr3_aa: CAWGLAGVGTGELFF

d_call: -
v_call: TRBV28
clone_size: -
cdr3_aa: CASCGTDYEQYF

d_call: -
v_call: TRBV2
clone_size: many
cdr3_aa: CASSEAMQETQYF

d_call: -
v_call: TRBV28
clone_size: -
cdr3_aa: CASMGMVAAYEQYF

d_call: TRBD2
v_call: TRBV29-1
clone_size: once
cdr3_aa: CSVGLSGVSQETQYF

d_call: TRBD1
v_call: TRBV10-1
clone_size: -
cdr3_aa: CASRSGQANTEAFF

d_call: TRBD1
v_call: TRBV10-2
clone_size: -
cdr3_aa: CASGDRAAQPQHF

d_call: -
v_call: TRBV5-5
clone_size: -
cdr3_aa: CASSLVGGFTEAFF

d_call: -
v_call: TRBV6-6
clone_size: -
cdr3_aa: CASSYEGSFYGYTF

d_call: TRBD2
v_call: TRBV3-1/TRBV3-2
clone_size: -
cdr3_aa: CASSQIAGVTYEQYF

d_call: TRBD2
v_call: TRBV5-1
clone_size: -
cdr3_aa: CASLGGVEQFF

d_call: TRBD1
v_call: TRBV27
clone_size: -
cdr3_aa: CASSLSGQGWSYEQYF

d_call: -
v_call: TRBV12-5
clone_size: -
cdr3_aa: CASANTAETQYF

d_call: TRBD1
v_call: TRBV3-1/TRBV3-2
clone_size: -
cdr3_aa: CASSRTGINEAFF

d_call: TRBD1
v_call: TRBV6-5
clone_size: -
cdr3_aa: CASSSRQGKDTQYF

d_call: -
v_call: TRBV18
clone_size: -
cdr3_aa: CASSPGKTENQPQHF

d_call: TRBD1
v_call: TRBV3-1/TRBV3-2
clone_size: once
cdr3_aa: CASSQERGRHTGELFF

d_call: -
v_call: TRBV30
clone_size: -
cdr3_aa: CAWSLSGTAGGYTF